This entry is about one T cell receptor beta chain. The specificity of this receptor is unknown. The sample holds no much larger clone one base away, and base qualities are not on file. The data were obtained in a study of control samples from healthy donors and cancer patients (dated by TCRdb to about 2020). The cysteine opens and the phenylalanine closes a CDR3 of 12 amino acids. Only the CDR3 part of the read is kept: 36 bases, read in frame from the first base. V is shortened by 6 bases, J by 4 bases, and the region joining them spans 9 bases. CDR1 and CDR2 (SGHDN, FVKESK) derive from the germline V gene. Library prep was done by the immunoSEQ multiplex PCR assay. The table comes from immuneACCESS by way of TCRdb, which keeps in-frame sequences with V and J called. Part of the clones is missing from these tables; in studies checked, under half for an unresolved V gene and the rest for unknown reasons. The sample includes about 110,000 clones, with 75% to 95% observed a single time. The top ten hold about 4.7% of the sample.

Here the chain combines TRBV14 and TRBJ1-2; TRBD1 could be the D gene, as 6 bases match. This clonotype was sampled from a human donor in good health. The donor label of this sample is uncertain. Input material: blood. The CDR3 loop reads CASSWGAYGYTF. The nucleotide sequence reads TGTGCCAGCAGTTGGGGGGCCTATGGCTACACCTTC.